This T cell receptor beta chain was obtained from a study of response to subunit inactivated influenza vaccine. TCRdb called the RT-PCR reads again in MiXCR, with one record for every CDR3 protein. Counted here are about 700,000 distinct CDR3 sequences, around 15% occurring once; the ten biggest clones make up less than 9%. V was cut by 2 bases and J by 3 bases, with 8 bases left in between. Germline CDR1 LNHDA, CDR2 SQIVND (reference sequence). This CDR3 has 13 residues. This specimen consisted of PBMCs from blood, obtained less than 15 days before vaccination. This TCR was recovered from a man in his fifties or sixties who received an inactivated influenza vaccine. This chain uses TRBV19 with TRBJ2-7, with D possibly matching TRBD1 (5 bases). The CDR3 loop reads CASSISQVYEQYF. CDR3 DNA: TGTGCCAGTAGTATATCACAGGTCTACGAGCAGTACTTC.